This TCR beta chain was retrieved from a study of cytomegalovirus exposure and HLA in healthy donors. Study-level points and caveats: An analysis that was carried out later associated 15,000 to 20,000 TCR beta sequences with HLA alleles at 0.05 false discovery rate. Specific recognition of CMV antigens was confirmed in vitro for a few chains (all CMV-associated).

Details on this clone: The antigen is not known.

A multiplex PCR was run with 60 Vbeta primers and 13 Jbeta primers. Clones were sequenced by immunoSEQ multiplex PCR, and TCRdb holds only the in-frame ones, with some missing. This table has some 200,000 clones, approximately 80% appearing once. V dropped 0 bases and J dropped 1 base, with 9 bases sitting between them. Germline V gives CDR1 MNHEY, CDR2 SVGAGI. The CDR3 runs to 15 residues. The rearrangement joins TRBV6-5 to TRBJ2-5, with D uncertain. This receptor was taken from a boy younger than 10 in good health and CMV-seronegative. Source material: PBMCs. CDR3 in amino acids: CASSYSVGSQETQYF. The DNA for the CDR3 is TGTGCCAGCAGTTACTCAGTTGGCTCCCAAGAGACCCAGTACTTC.